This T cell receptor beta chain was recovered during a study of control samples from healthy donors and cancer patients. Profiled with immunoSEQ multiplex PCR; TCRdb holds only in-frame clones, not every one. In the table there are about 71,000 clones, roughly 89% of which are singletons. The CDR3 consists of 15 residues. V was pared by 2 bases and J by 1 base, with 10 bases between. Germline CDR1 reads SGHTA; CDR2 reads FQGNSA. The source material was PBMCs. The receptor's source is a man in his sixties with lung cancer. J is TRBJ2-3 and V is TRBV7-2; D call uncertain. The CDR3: CASSLNVVGTDTQYF. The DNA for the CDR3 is TGTGCCAGCAGCTTAAACGTGGTTGGCACAGATACGCAGTATTTT.